The clone carrying this T cell receptor beta chain was picked up one time. What it recognizes is unknown. The sample comes from a study of shared clonotypes between healthy human individuals. Across the study: Donor composition was two women and three men, aged 18 to 49.

General study points: The study found lower generation probabilities in non-shared clonotypes than in those shared by all four donors. With four donors compared, about 5.2% of naive CD4 clonotypes were shared.

CDR1 and CDR2 from the germline V gene are LGHNA and YSLEER. The V gene end was trimmed by 3 bases and the J gene end by 2 bases; junction bases not matched to a gene: 15. The CDR3 consists of 19 residues. CD45RO-negative CD8 cells positively selected for CCR7 made up the naive population, which excluded terminally differentiated effector memory CD45RA+ cells. Using immunoSEQ multiplex PCR, the repertoire was profiled, and TCRdb retains in-frame clones only, with some absent. This sample carries about 820,000 clones, around 92% of them seen once, and the ten largest clones take around 24%. Sequenced: naive CD8+ T cells sorted from blood. V and J are TRBV4-3 and TRBJ2-3; 9 positions match TRBD2. This sequence originates from a man under 40 in good health. The CDR3 loop is CASSHIYRTSAGDTDTQYF. CDR3 coding DNA: TGCGCCAGCAGCCATATTTACCGGACTAGCGCGGGGGACACAGATACGCAGTATTTT.